This T cell receptor beta chain was captured in a study of siplizumab effects on memory and regulatory T cells. Sequencing used immunoSEQ multiplex PCR; TCRdb keeps in-frame clones, though not all of them. The sample has about 52,000 clones; about 97% are singletons. The V segment lost 5 bases and the J segment 9 bases; nucleotides outside the gene matches: 12. This CDR3 is 16 amino acids long. Germline V gene data show CDR1 as SGHTA and CDR2 as FQGTGA. The receptor's source is a human donor in good health. The chain employs TRBV7-3 and TRBJ2-1, with TRBD2 identical over 11 bases. Sample: naive CD4+ T cells sorted from blood. CDR3 DNA: TGTGCCAGCAGCCAAGGATCACTAGCGGGAGTGACTGAGCAGTTCTTC. It translates to CASSQGSLAGVTEQFF.